Included here is one T cell receptor beta chain sequence, with context. Its antigen remains unidentified. This entry belongs to a study of T cells in localized non-small cell lung cancer. Findings and limits, study-wide: Adjacent lung was found to contain a median roughly 50 of the top 100 tumor clones.

Measured with immunoSEQ multiplex PCR; TCRdb has only the in-frame clones, and not every one. The data show 75,000 to 80,000 clones, with 80% seen just once and less than 9.5% held by the top ten. Germline CDR1 is SEHNR and CDR2 is FQNEAQ (reference sequence). This CDR3 region has 16 residues. Trimming stripped 1 base from V and 2 bases from J, with 13 bases between. The V call is TRBV7-9, the J call TRBJ2-3; D perhaps matches TRBD1 (6 bases). This sample comprised peripheral blood, obtained before any cancer treatment. The source is a female donor over 55 with stage I lung adenocarcinoma. This chain's CDR3 is CASSLGGRGHTDTQYF. The CDR3 nucleotides are TGTGCCAGCAGCTTAGGAGGCAGGGGCCACACAGATACGCAGTATTTT.